Listed below are T cell receptor beta chains from one sample, sequenced in a study of CD8 T cells in ankylosing spondylitis. Using its own MiXCR run on the 5' RACE reads, TCRdb lists one record per CDR3 protein. The sample lists about 700,000 distinct CDR3 sequences, around 20% occurring once. The sample comprised blood, either unsorted or a sorted T cell fraction (not recorded which). These receptors originate from a male donor with ankylosing spondylitis. Both conserved end residues are trimmed from each CDR3.

v_call cdr3_aa
TRBV15 ATSRGVTGYEQF
TRBV5-1 ASSPLFTGELF
TRBV24-1 ATSDRVTQY
TRBV12-3/TRBV12-4 ASTLGPNSPLH
TRBV12-3/TRBV12-4 ASSARDPAAYEQY
TRBV5-1 ASREAGDNADTQY
TRBV20-1 SAGGTCGYNEQF
TRBV3-1 ASSQDPYTDTQY
TRBV10-3 AISESTPGLTQY
TRBV6-1 ASRRPGQGVRSSYNEQF
TRBV4-1 AVSSGNTEAF
TRBV12-3/TRBV12-4 ASRISGVTGELF
TRBV20-1 SAPTGVYTEAF
TRBV3-1 ASRAGGYNEQF
TRBV27 ASSFRVIYEQY
TRBV5-5 ASSFGYMGQGHPYEQY
TRBV18 ASSAKTALAGAYEQY
TRBV3-1 ASSQERLAGESGELF
TRBV15 ATSRDWSGSMF
TRBV4-1 ASSQGELAGELQETQY
TRBV4-1 ASSQQDRGPYGYT
TRBV29-1 SVEGSQETQY
TRBV4-1 ASSQADRAQETQY
TRBV4-1 ASSPKQGPDTQY
TRBV4-1 ASSQGPEGKF
TRBV29-1 SVVRQGARGYT
TRBV9 ASSVDYLLTDTQY
TRBV5-6 ASSSGAGYTDTQY
TRBV5-1 ASSIEYSTEAF
TRBV11-2 ASSPDVAGLEQY
TRBV12-3/TRBV12-4 ASLWGPTDTQY
TRBV6-1 ASSAGKRGGPRVPNEQF
TRBV20-1 SARQTGFTEAF
TRBV27 ASRDRVRTGELF
TRBV5-1 ASSPDRVAQF
TRBV12-3/TRBV12-4 ASSFSGGGEAF
TRBV6-1 ASFLNTEAF
TRBV12-3/TRBV12-4 ASSFRGTGRVQETQY
TRBV5-1 ASSLAGQRNTEAF
TRBV4-2 ASSQVLGYGYT
TRBV12-3/TRBV12-4 ASSLSGPYGYT
TRBV7-6 ASSFLATGTDTQY
TRBV2 ASSVAGTGVEQY
TRBV2 ASSEEGSSSYEQY
TRBV6-2/TRBV6-3 ASILSSGRAHEQY
TRBV2 ASSPGLAGGEQY
TRBV24-1 ATSWSGGANGELF
TRBV27 ASRGAGANNGYT